This TCR beta chain was identified during a study of cytomegalovirus exposure and HLA in healthy donors. Trimming cost V 5 bases and J 8 bases, with 15 bases left between them. The CDR3 totals 13 residues. Germline values: CDR1 MDHEN, CDR2 SYDVKM. The PCR used 60 Vbeta and 13 Jbeta primers. This table comes from immunoSEQ multiplex PCR, and its TCRdb copy is limited to in-frame clones, with some not included. The sample yields 120,000 or so clones, roughly a tenth seen once. The V and J genes are TRBV28 and TRBJ1-1; no definite D call. The sequenced sample was PBMCs. This clonotype was sampled from a woman aged 18-29 years in good health and CMV-seropositive. This CDR3 reads CASSRAPGGEAFF. CDR3 nucleotides: TGTGCCAGCAGTCGGGCGCCGGGAGGCGAAGCTTTCTTT.